Listed here are 5 T cell receptor beta chains from one sample, sequenced in a study of T cell responses to AZD1222 COVID-19 vaccine. TCRdb keeps only in-frame clones here, not all; method: immunoSEQ multiplex PCR. The sample has some 120,000 clones, approximately 90% seen once. The sample consisted of peripheral blood, taken on day 0 of AZD1222 vaccination. These TCRs come from an adult in good health.

This rearrangement joins TRBV27 to TRBJ1-6; D is unclear. This CDR3 region has 13 residues. V was clipped by 3 bases and J by 4 bases, with 4 bases between them. Germline V gives CDR1 MNHEY, CDR2 SMNVEV (reference sequence). DNA of the CDR3: TGTGCCAGCAGTTTCGGATATAATTCACCCCTCCACTTT. The encoded protein is CASSFGYNSPLHF.

This clone was detected once. J is TRBJ1-5 and V is TRBV6-5; D unresolved. Germline V gene sequence: CDR1 MNHEY, CDR2 SVGAGI. Deletions cut 3 bases from V and 4 bases from J, with 7 bases between. This CDR3 comprises 13 residues. Here the CDR3 DNA reads TGTGCCAGCAGTTATTTACAGAATCAGCCCCAGCATTTT. Protein product: CASSYLQNQPQHF.

The gene calls are TRBV24-1 and TRBJ2-3; no definite D call. The CDR3 extends over 13 amino acids. Per germline, CDR1 KGHDR and CDR2 SFDVKD. Trimming took off 2 bases at V and 6 bases at J, with 8 bases between the two ends. Written as DNA, the CDR3 is TGTGCCACCAGTGATTGGGGTGGGGATACGCAGTATTTT. Its protein product is CATSDWGGDTQYF.

The chain carries TRBV4-2 and TRBJ1-2, with D possibly being TRBD1 (5 bases). V lost 0 bases to trimming and J lost 7 bases, with 12 bases between them. The germline gives CDR1 LGHNA, CDR2 YNFKEQ. The CDR3 covers 14 residues. The CDR3 region has the DNA TGTGCCAGCAGCCAAGAATCTGGAGGGACTGGCTACACCTTC. This translates into CASSQESGGTGYTF.

The rearrangement uses TRBV5-4 and TRBJ2-1; D possibly corresponds to TRBD1 (5 bases). Per the germline V gene, CDR1 is SGHNT and CDR2 is YYREEE (reference sequence). Trimming pared 6 bases from V and 4 bases from J, leaving 8 bases between. The CDR3 length is 12 residues. The CDR3 nucleotides are TGTGCCAGCACCAGGGATTACAATGAGCAGTTCTTC. Protein: CASTRDYNEQFF. Full variable domain (rest looked up from reference TRBV5-4 and TRBJ2-1): ETGVTQSPTHLIKTRGQQVTLRCSSQSGHNTVSWYQQALGQGPQFIFQYYREEENGRGNFPPRFSGLQFPNYSSELNVNALELDDSALYLCASTRDYNEQFFGPGTRLTVL.